The entry below gives a single TCR beta chain sequence along with its context. The antigen remains unidentified. This sample is part of a study of CD8+ T cells in alopecia areata. As for the study in general: Treated patients received oral tofacitinib, 5 to 10 mg twice daily. Study observations and caveats: TCR sharing across patients was less clear than in mice, possibly HLA-related.

The CDR3 consists of 16 residues. Germline values: CDR1 SGHNT, CDR2 YYREEE (reference sequence). V dropped 0 bases and J dropped 1 base, with 11 bases sitting between them. Sequencing templates came from extracted RNA that was reverse transcribed into cDNA. Repertoires were generated with immunoSEQ multiplex PCR, while TCRdb's copy carries only in-frame clones and drops some. This sample yields 90,000 to 100,000 clones, of which around 45% are seen a single time; about 1.2% belongs to the top ten. The investigators collected lesional scalp punch biopsies and peripheral blood from alopecia areata patients.

Sequencing was performed on CD4+ T cells sorted from blood. J is TRBJ2-1 and V is TRBV5-4; maybe TRBD2 (5 bases). The sequence was obtained from a human donor with alopecia areata. The CDR3 sequence is CASSLDPSRSYNEQFF. In DNA form, the CDR3 reads TGTGCCAGCAGCTTGGATCCTAGCCGATCCTACAATGAGCAGTTCTTC.